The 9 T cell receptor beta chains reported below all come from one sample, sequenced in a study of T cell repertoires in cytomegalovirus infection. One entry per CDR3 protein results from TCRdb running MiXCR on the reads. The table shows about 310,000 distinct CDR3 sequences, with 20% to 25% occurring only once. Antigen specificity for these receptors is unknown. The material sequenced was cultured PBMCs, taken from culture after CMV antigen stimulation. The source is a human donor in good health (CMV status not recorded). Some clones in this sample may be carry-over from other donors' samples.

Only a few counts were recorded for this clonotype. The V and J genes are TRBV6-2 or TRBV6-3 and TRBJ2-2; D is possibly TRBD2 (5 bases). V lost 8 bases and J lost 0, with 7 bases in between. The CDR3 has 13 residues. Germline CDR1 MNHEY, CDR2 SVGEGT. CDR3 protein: CASRGSNTGELFF. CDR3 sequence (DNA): TGTGCCAGCCGGGGTTCGAACACCGGGGAGCTGTTTTTT.

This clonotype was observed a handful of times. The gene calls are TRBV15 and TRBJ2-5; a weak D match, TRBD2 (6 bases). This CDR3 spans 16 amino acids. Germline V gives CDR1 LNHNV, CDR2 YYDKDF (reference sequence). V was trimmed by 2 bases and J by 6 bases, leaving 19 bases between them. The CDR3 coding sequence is TGTGCCACCAGCAGAACCAGGGCATCGGGGGTAAAGACCCAGTACTTC. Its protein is CATSRTRASGVKTQYF.

CDR3 loop: CASSRRQNTGELFF. DNA of the CDR3: TGTGCCAGTAGTAGGCGACAGAACACCGGGGAGCTGTTTTTT. This chain joins TRBV19 and TRBJ2-2; D not certain. The CDR3 contains 14 residues. V lost 4 bases and J 1 base, leaving 7 bases between the germline ends. The germline gives CDR1 LNHDA, CDR2 SQIVND (reference sequence).

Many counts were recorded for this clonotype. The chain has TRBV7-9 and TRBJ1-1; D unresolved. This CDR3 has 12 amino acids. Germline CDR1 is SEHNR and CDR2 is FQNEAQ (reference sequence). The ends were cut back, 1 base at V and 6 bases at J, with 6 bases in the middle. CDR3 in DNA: TGTGCCAGCAGCTTAGTTGTCGCTGAAGCTTTCTTT. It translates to CASSLVVAEAFF.

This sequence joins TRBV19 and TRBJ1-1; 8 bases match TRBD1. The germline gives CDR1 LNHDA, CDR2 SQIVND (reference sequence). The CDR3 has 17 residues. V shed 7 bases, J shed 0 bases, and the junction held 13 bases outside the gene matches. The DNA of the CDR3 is TGTGCCAGTACGTATGGCGTGGGACAGGCGATGAACACTGAAGCTTTCTTT. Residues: CASTYGVGQAMNTEAFF.

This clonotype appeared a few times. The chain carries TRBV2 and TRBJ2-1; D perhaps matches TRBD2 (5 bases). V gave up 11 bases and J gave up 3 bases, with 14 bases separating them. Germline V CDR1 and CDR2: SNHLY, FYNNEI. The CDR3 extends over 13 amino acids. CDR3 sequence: CAGDEGDYNEQFF. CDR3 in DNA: TGTGCCGGCGACGAGGGAGACTACAATGAGCAGTTCTTC.

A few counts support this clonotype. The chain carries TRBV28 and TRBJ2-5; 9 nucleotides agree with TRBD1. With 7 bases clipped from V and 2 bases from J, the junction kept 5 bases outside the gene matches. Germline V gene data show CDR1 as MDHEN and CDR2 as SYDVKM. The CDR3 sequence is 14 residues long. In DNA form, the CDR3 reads TGTGCCAGCACACAGGGGGCGTTACAAGAGACCCAGTACTTC. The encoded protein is CASTQGALQETQYF. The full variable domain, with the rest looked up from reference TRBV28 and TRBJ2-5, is DVKVTQSSRYLVKRTGEKVFLECVQDMDHENMFWYRQDPGLGLRLIYFSYDVKMKEKGDIPEGYSVSREKKERFSLILESASTNQTSMYLCASTQGALQETQYFGPGTRLLVL.

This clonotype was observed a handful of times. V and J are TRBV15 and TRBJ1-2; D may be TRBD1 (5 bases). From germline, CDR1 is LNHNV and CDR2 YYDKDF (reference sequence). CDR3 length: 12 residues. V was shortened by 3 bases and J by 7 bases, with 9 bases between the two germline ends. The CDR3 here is CATSREGSGYTF. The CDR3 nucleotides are TGTGCCACCAGCAGGGAGGGGAGTGGCTACACCTTC. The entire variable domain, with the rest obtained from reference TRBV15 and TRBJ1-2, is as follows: DAMVIQNPRYQVTQFGKPVTLSCSQTLNHNVMYWYQQKSSQAPKLLFHYYDKDFNNEADTPDNFQSRRPNTSFCFLDIRSPGLGDTAMYLCATSREGSGYTFGSGTRLTVV.

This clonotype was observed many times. The CDR3 DNA follows: TGTGCCAGCAGCCGGGACGGGGGAAATGAAAAACTGTTTTTT. Amino acid sequence: CASSRDGGNEKLFF. The chain employs TRBV4-2 and TRBJ1-4; tentatively, D is TRBD1 (5 bases). CDR3 length: 14 amino acids. Trimming removed 4 bases from V and 5 bases from J, with 11 bases in between. CDR1 is LGHNA, CDR2 YNFKEQ, per germline.